This T cell receptor (beta chain) was identified in a study of T cells in Graves' hyperthyroidism and ophthalmopathy. Diagnostic assessment was based on clinical symptoms, serum thyroxine and TRAb, thyroid ultrasound and orbital computed tomography. Ten or more counts support this clonotype. Its ends do not fully match the called genes, so a read error is possible. TCR beta CDR3 sequences were amplified from RNA transcripts. HTBI primers were employed in a first-round RT-PCR of the TCR CDR3. TCRdb ran MiXCR on the multiplex PCR reads and lists one entry per CDR3 protein. The repertoire holds around 600,000 distinct CDR3 sequences, with around 13% as singletons. Germline values: CDR1 LGHDT, CDR2 YNNKEL (reference sequence). This CDR3 comprises 15 residues.

The sample comprised blood. The chain uses TRBV3-1 and TRBJ2-2; 7 bases are a match to TRBD1. The clonotype originates from a woman in her forties or fifties with Graves' ophthalmopathy. The CDR3: CASSEDRELTGELFF. The CDR3 DNA sequence: TGTGCCAGCAGCGAAGACAGGGAACTCACCGGGGAGCTGTTTTTT.